This TCR beta chain was profiled in a study of human T cells and chemical hapten exposure. This clonotype was counted only a few times. Time point noted: patch test 2, 6 weeks after DPC sensitization. Treatment reported: therapeutic diphenylcyclopropenone sensitization with weekly scalp DPC. Every donor had alopecia and was 18 to 70 years old; all were suitable for DPC. CDR3 length: 12 residues. The germline V and J ends were trimmed by 2 bases and 8 bases, with 7 bases remaining between them. From the RACE reads, TCRdb called clonotypes with MiXCR, one entry per CDR3 protein. The table includes a few hundred thousand distinct CDR3 sequences, over 6% detected once.

This chain joins TRBV12-3 or TRBV12-4 and TRBJ2-1; D call uncertain. The sequence was collected from a woman under 30 with alopecia areata. Some clones in this sample may be carry-over from other donors' samples. The input for sequencing was whole blood, taken in connection with sensitization to the hapten diphenylcyclopropenone (DPC). CDR3 in DNA: TGTGCCAGCAGTTTAACCGACTATGAGCAGTTCTTC. Translation: CASSLTDYEQFF.